The sample holds many counts of the clone carrying this TCR beta chain. What it recognizes is unknown. iRepertoire HTBI primers and Arm-PCR of CDR3 regions built TCR beta libraries. MiXCR was run by TCRdb on the multiplex PCR reads, yielding one entry per CDR3 protein. Of 350,000 to 550,000 distinct CDR3 sequences listed, around 15% are singletons. These data are taken from a study of regulatory T cells in long-lasting Graves disease. Time point noted: newly diagnosed GD, antithyroid drugs for less than 3 months. Preparation of the TCR library used RNA extracted from PBMCs. Study conclusions and caveats: The small sample size may have reduced accuracy. The researchers studied only peripheral blood, not thyroid tissue.

The CDR3 contains 15 residues. Germline CDR1 is SNHLY and CDR2 is FYNNEI. The V and J ends lost 6 bases and 0 bases, in that order; junction bases with no gene match: 3. The data were also submitted as part of a second study, on T cells in Graves' hyperthyroidism and ophthalmopathy. That paper adds: It was considered stable Graves' hyperthyroidism when ophthalmopathy did not progress within 18 months.

The material sequenced was peripheral blood mononuclear cells (PBMCs), taken at new diagnosis, from a patient treated with antithyroid drugs. The TCR was taken from a woman between 45 and 65 years old with Graves disease. The chain is built from TRBV2 and TRBJ2-7; 12 nucleotides agree with TRBD2. The CDR3: CASRGGLAGSYEQYF. CDR3 sequence (DNA): TGTGCCAGCAGGGGGGGACTAGCGGGCTCCTACGAGCAGTACTTC.